The subject of this entry is one T cell receptor (beta chain). The data were obtained in a study of control samples from healthy donors and cancer patients. CDR1 and CDR2 (germline): SGHRS, YFSETQ. V trimming: 4 bases; J trimming: 0 bases; junction bases outside the gene matches: 7. CDR3 length: 16 residues. Produced via immunoSEQ multiplex PCR; TCRdb's table is partial and in-frame only. Among 73,000 or so clones listed, roughly 87% were seen once. The sample was blood. The receptor was derived from a woman between 50 and 59 years old in good health. V is TRBV5-1 and J is TRBJ2-1, with 7 positions matching TRBD1. The CDR3 is CASSTRTGSSYNEQFF. The CDR3 coding sequence is TGCGCCAGCAGCACGAGGACAGGAAGCTCCTACAATGAGCAGTTCTTC. The full variable domain, completed using reference TRBV5-1 and TRBJ2-1, is KAGVTQTPRYLIKTRGQQVTLSCSPISGHRSVSWYQQTPGQGLQFLFEYFSETQRNKGNFPGRFSGRQFSNSRSEMNVSTLELGDSALYLCASSTRTGSSYNEQFFGPGTRLTVL.